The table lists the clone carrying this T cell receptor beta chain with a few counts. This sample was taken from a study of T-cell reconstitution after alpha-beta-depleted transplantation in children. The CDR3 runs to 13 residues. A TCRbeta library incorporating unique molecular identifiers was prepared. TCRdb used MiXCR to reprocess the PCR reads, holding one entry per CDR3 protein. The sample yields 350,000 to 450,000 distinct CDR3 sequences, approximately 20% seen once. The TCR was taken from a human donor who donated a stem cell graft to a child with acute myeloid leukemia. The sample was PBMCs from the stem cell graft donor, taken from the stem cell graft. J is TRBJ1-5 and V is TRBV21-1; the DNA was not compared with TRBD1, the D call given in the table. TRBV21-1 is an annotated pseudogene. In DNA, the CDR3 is TGTGCCACCGAGGGACGTAGCAATCAGCCCCAGCATTTT. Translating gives CATEGRSNQPQHF.